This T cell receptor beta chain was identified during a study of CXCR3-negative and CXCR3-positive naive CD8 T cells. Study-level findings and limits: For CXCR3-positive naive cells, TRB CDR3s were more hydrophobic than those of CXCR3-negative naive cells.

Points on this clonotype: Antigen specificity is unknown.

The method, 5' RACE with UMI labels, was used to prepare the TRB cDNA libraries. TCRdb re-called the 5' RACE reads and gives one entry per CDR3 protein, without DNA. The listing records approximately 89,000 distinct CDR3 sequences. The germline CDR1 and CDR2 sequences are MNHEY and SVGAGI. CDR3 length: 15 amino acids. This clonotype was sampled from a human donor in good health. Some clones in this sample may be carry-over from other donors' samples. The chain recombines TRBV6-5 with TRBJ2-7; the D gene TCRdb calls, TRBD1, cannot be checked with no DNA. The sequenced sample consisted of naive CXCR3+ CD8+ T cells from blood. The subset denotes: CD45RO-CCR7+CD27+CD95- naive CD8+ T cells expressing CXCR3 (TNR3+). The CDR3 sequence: CASSYSGTGHYEQYF.